The 26 T cell receptor beta chains reported below all come from one sample, sequenced in a study of blood T cells in healthy people across ages. The second PCR ran about 6 to 11 cycles with a sample-barcoded 5' primer and J-beta primers. TCRdb processed the 5' RACE reads anew with MiXCR; each CDR3 protein has one entry. This table has 800,000 or so distinct CDR3 sequences, 20% to 25% appearing once. These data also featured in a second study, about T cells of mothers and their children.

The specimen sequenced was blood. The receptors here all came from a boy aged 10-17 years in good health.

This rearrangement joins TRBV29-1 to TRBJ2-7; no firm D call. This CDR3 has 12 residues. Between the trimmed V and J ends, which lost 2 bases and 0 bases, there was a span of 5 bases. The V gene's germline CDR1 is SQVTM and CDR2 ANQGSEA. The CDR3 nucleotides read TGCAGCGTTGAATTAAGCTCCTACGAGCAGTACTTC. Amino acids: CSVELSSYEQYF.

The chain has TRBV2 and TRBJ1-6, with a tentative D call TRBD1 (6 bases). With 2 bases removed from V and 0 bases from J, the gap between germline ends came to 11 bases. The length of the CDR3 is 17 residues. Germline V gene lookup returns CDR1 SNHLY and CDR2 FYNNEI. The DNA of the CDR3 is TGTGCCAGCAGTGAAAAGGGGGTTTACTCCTATAATTCACCCCTCCACTTT. Its protein product is CASSEKGVYSYNSPLHF. Drawing the rest from reference TRBV2 and TRBJ1-6, the complete variable domain is EPEVTQTPSHQVTQMGQEVILRCVPISNHLYFYWYRQILGQKVEFLVSFYNNEISEKSEIFDDQFSVERPDGSNFTLKIRSTKLEDSAMYFCASSEKGVYSYNSPLHFGNGTRLTVT.

This clonotype came up a few times. The V gene is TRBV29-1, the J gene TRBJ1-4, with D possibly being TRBD1 (5 bases). Germline V gives CDR1 SQVTM, CDR2 ANQGSEA. With 6 bases removed from V and 5 bases from J, the gap between germline ends came to 13 bases. CDR3 length: 13 residues. The CDR3 region is CSVPGLGNEKLFF. CDR3 nucleotide sequence: TGCAGCGTACCGGGACTAGGGAATGAAAAACTGTTTTTT.

In its sample, this clonotype was seen once. J is TRBJ2-7 and V is TRBV5-1; D unresolved. Germline values: CDR1 SGHRS, CDR2 YFSETQ. The CDR3 loop spans 13 amino acids. V shed 4 bases and J shed 4 bases, with 12 bases lying between them. The CDR3: CASSVGSEYEQYF. CDR3 nucleotide sequence: TGCGCCAGCAGCGTGGGCAGTGAGTACGAGCAGTACTTC.

The chain links TRBV12-3 or TRBV12-4 to TRBJ1-5, with a possible D match to TRBD1 (6 bases). V gave up 7 bases and J gave up 1 base, with 14 bases separating them. The CDR3 is made up of 15 amino acids. The CDR3 is CASKGERGSNQPQHF. The CDR3 DNA follows: TGTGCCAGCAAGGGGGAGAGGGGGAGCAATCAGCCCCAGCATTTT.

This chain uses TRBV12-3 or TRBV12-4 with TRBJ1-4; D gene ambiguous. The V gene lost 5 bases and the J gene lost 0 bases, with 7 bases spanning the gap. The CDR3 extends over 14 amino acids. CDR3 in amino acids: CASSPETTNEKLFF. The CDR3, as DNA: TGTGCCAGCAGTCCTGAGACAACTAATGAAAAACTGTTTTTT.

The chain combines TRBV4-2 with TRBJ1-5; D possibly corresponds to TRBD1 (6 bases). Trimming took off 1 base at V and 5 bases at J, with 12 bases between the two ends. The CDR3 has 15 amino acids. Germline loops: CDR1 LGHNA, CDR2 YNFKEQ. The CDR3 bases are TGTGCCAGCAGCCAAGTCCCAGGGGACGATCAGCCCCAGCATTTT. Translated: CASSQVPGDDQPQHF.

Comment on this clonotype: One junction end disagrees with the germline gene, perhaps due to a read error. This chain joins TRBV28 and TRBJ1-6, with a possible D match to TRBD1 (6 bases). Germline V gene sequence: CDR1 MDHEN, CDR2 SYDVKM. The CDR3 loop spans 17 amino acids. As DNA, the CDR3 is TGCGCCAGCAGACAAGGACAGAAGCACTTCTATAATTCACCCCTCCACTTT. This encodes CASRQGQKHFYNSPLHF.

This clonotype was counted a few times. The rearrangement links TRBV11-2 to TRBJ1-1; D unclear. The V end lost 4 bases, the J end lost 3 bases, and 9 bases lay between the germline ends. Germline loops: CDR1 SGHAT, CDR2 FQNNGV. The CDR3 runs to 13 residues. This CDR3 reads CASSSYPHTEAFF. For the CDR3, the DNA is TGTGCCAGCAGCTCCTATCCTCACACTGAAGCTTTCTTT. Full variable domain (rest looked up from reference TRBV11-2 and TRBJ1-1): EAGVAQSPRYKIIEKRQSVAFWCNPISGHATLYWYQQILGQGPKLLIQFQNNGVVDDSQLPKDRFSAERLKGVDSTLKIQPAKLEDSAVYLCASSSYPHTEAFFGQGTRLTVV.

V and J are TRBV7-2 and TRBJ2-5; 11 nucleotides line up with TRBD2. Germline V gene data show CDR1 as SGHTA and CDR2 as FQGNSA. The CDR3 contains 16 residues. V trimming: 5 bases; J trimming: 4 bases; junction bases outside the gene matches: 9. For the CDR3, the DNA is TGTGCCAGCAGCCGCACACTAGCGGGAGTGGGAGAGACCCAGTACTTC. Translation: CASSRTLAGVGETQYF.

This clonotype has just a few counts. The V call is TRBV2, the J call TRBJ1-5; no clear D gene. The CDR3 length is 15 residues. Germline V gene lookup returns CDR1 SNHLY and CDR2 FYNNEI. Trimming cost V 3 bases and J 2 bases, with 11 bases left between them. CDR3 coding DNA: TGTGCCAGCAGTGATGTGGGGTTCGGCAATCAGCCCCAGCATTTT. It codes for CASSDVGFGNQPQHF.

This clonotype was recorded a few times. Relative to the germline gene, one junction end is altered; a read error may explain this. The chain couples TRBV4-3 to TRBJ1-2; D may be TRBD1 (5 bases). CDR3 length equals 15 residues. Looked up from germline, CDR1 is LGHNA and CDR2 is YSLEER. CDR3 nucleotide sequence: TGCGCCAGCAGCCCCTCCCAGGGAAATAACTATGGCCACACCTTC. Translated: CASSPSQGNNYGHTF.

This clonotype turned up a few times. The CDR3 protein is CASSPEAGGGNQPQHF. The CDR3 DNA reads TGTGCCAGCTCACCAGAGGCAGGGGGCGGCAATCAGCCCCAGCATTTT. The chain joins TRBV18 to TRBJ1-5, with 8 bases lining up with TRBD1. Germline CDR1 reads KGHSH; CDR2 reads LQKENI. This CDR3 is 16 amino acids long. V trimming: 2 bases; J trimming: 2 bases; junction bases outside the gene matches: 5.

The chain carries TRBV20-1 and TRBJ2-1, with 11 bases that match TRBD2. The J call is doubtful: the DNA matches TRBJ2-7 better. Germline CDR1 reads DFQATT; CDR2 reads SNEGSKA (reference sequence). The CDR3 sequence is 17 residues long. CDR3 nucleotide sequence: TGCAGTGCTAGAGTCGAGCTAGCGGGAGGACAGACCTACGAGCAGTACTTC. This codes for CSARVELAGGQTYEQYF.

The chain combines TRBV6-5 with TRBJ1-1; 11 bases map to TRBD1. J gave up 2 bases and V 3 bases, and 5 bases lay outside the gene matches. This CDR3 comprises 16 residues. Germline V gene lookup returns CDR1 MNHEY and CDR2 SVGAGI. The CDR3 region is CASSYSWTGGNTEAFF. CDR3 nucleotides: TGTGCCAGCAGTTATTCCTGGACAGGGGGCAACACTGAAGCTTTCTTT.

This clonotype was counted only a few times. This chain joins TRBV7-9 and TRBJ1-5; possibly TRBD1 for D (5 bases). Germline-derived CDR1 and CDR2 are SEHNR and FQNEAQ (reference sequence). This CDR3 comprises 18 residues. The V end was cut by 0 bases, the J end by 5 bases, with 20 bases between. CDR3: CASSLAPRDSRLHQPQHF. The CDR3 nucleotides are TGTGCCAGCAGCTTAGCTCCCCGGGACTCACGACTCCATCAGCCCCAGCATTTT.

The chain couples TRBV20-1 to TRBJ2-5; D possibly uses TRBD1 or TRBD2 (5 bases each). CDR1 and CDR2 (germline): DFQATT, SNEGSKA (reference sequence). Trimming cost V 7 bases and J 4 bases, with 16 bases left between them. The CDR3 totals 13 residues. The CDR3 coding sequence is TGCAGTGTGGGGAGACAGCATGGAGAGACCCAGTACTTC. Residues: CSVGRQHGETQYF.

Concerning this clonotype itself: The conserved final phenylalanine or tryptophan is absent from the CDR3, which likely points to a read error. The chain employs TRBV12-3 or TRBV12-4 and TRBJ1-1, with D uncertain. Trimming took off 2 bases at V and 4 bases at J, with 8 bases between the two ends. This CDR3 contains 13 residues. CDR3 amino acids: CASSLTWGTEAFV. As DNA, the CDR3 is TGTGCCAGCAGTTTAACTTGGGGCACTGAAGCTTTCGTT.

This chain uses TRBV15 with TRBJ1-5, with D hard to call. The length of the CDR3 is 15 residues. Deletions cut 5 bases from V and 2 bases from J, with 13 bases between. Germline values: CDR1 LNHNV, CDR2 YYDKDF (reference sequence). The CDR3 here is CATSSRGEGNQPQHF. The CDR3 DNA follows: TGTGCCACCAGCTCCCGCGGGGAAGGCAATCAGCCCCAGCATTTT.

There are a few counts of this clonotype. This chain connects TRBV24-1 to TRBJ2-7; 8 bases line up with TRBD2. The CDR3 totals 15 residues. J was trimmed by 2 bases and V by 8 bases; bases with no gene match: 10. The germline CDR1 and CDR2 sequences are KGHDR and SFDVKD. The CDR3 bases are TGTGCCACCAAAAACGGGAGGGCCGCCACCTACGAGCAGTACTTC. Translation: CATKNGRAATYEQYF.

With regard to this clonotype: At one end, the junction sequence differs from germline, possibly due to a read error. The J gene is TRBJ1-5, the V gene TRBV6-2 or TRBV6-3; D unclear. The CDR3 totals 15 residues. CDR1 MNHEY and CDR2 SVGEGT come from the germline V gene. This CDR3 is CVSSSDGYSNQPQHF. The CDR3 DNA follows: TGTGTCAGCAGCTCGGACGGATATAGCAATCAGCCCCAGCATTTT.

This chain connects TRBV4-3 to TRBJ2-7; D call uncertain. V gave up 4 bases and J gave up 2 bases, with 18 bases separating them. CDR3 size: 16 residues. Germline loops: CDR1 LGHNA, CDR2 YSLEER. The CDR3: CASSPNTGSSPYEQYF. The DNA of the CDR3 is TGCGCCAGCAGCCCAAATACGGGTTCTAGTCCCTACGAGCAGTACTTC.

A few counts support this clonotype. This chain links TRBV7-9 with TRBJ1-5, with D perhaps TRBD1 (5 bases). Germline V gene data show CDR1 as SEHNR and CDR2 as FQNEAQ (reference sequence). The CDR3 is 13 residues long. The V gene lost 3 bases and the J gene lost 7 bases, with 10 bases spanning the gap. The CDR3 DNA is TGTGCCAGCAGCTTGCAGGAGGGGCAGCCCCAGCATTTT. Translating gives CASSLQEGQPQHF.

This clonotype showed up just a few times. This chain connects TRBV20-1 to TRBJ2-6; D not resolved. This CDR3 is built from 15 residues. Germline V gene data show CDR1 as DFQATT and CDR2 as SNEGSKA (reference sequence). The ends were cut back, 4 bases at V and 2 bases at J, with 12 bases in the middle. CDR3 region: CSATARQTGANVLTF. The CDR3 DNA is TGCAGTGCTACCGCTAGGCAAACTGGGGCCAACGTCCTGACTTTC.

This clonotype came up a few times. The chain joins TRBV28 to TRBJ2-2, with D possibly matching TRBD2 (5 bases). V was pared by 6 bases and J by 3 bases, with 11 bases between. The CDR3 spans 14 residues. Germline CDR1 reads MDHEN; CDR2 reads SYDVKM. DNA for the CDR3: TGTGCCAGCAGCTCCCCCGGGGACACCGGGGAGCTGTTTTTT. Translated, it gives CASSSPGDTGELFF. The whole variable domain, filled in from reference TRBV28 and TRBJ2-2, reads DVKVTQSSRYLVKRTGEKVFLECVQDMDHENMFWYRQDPGLGLRLIYFSYDVKMKEKGDIPEGYSVSREKKERFSLILESASTNQTSMYLCASSSPGDTGELFFGEGSRLTVL.

The chain is built from TRBV20-1 and TRBJ2-5; 9 positions match TRBD2. The J call may be faulty, since TRBJ2-1 better matches the DNA end. Per the germline V gene, CDR1 is DFQATT and CDR2 is SNEGSKA (reference sequence). CDR3 size: 14 residues. CDR3 bases: TGCAGTGCTAGGCTAGCGGGGATACTCAATGAGCAGTTCTTC. Protein product: CSARLAGILNEQFF.